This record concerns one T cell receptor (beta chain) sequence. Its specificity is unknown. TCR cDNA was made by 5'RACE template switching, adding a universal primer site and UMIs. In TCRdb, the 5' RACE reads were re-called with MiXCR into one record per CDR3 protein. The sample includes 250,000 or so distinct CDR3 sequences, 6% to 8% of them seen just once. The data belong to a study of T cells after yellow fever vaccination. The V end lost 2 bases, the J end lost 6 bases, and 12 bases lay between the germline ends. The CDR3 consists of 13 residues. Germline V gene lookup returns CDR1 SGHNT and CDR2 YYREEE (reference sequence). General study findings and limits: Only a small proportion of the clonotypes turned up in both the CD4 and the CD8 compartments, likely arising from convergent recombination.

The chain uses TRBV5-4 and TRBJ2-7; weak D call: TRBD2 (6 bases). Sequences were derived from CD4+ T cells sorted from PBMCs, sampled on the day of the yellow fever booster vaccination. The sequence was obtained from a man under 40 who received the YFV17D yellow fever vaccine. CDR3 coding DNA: TGTGCCAGCAGCTTTGCGGGGCACGGCGAGCAGTACTTC. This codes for CASSFAGHGEQYF.